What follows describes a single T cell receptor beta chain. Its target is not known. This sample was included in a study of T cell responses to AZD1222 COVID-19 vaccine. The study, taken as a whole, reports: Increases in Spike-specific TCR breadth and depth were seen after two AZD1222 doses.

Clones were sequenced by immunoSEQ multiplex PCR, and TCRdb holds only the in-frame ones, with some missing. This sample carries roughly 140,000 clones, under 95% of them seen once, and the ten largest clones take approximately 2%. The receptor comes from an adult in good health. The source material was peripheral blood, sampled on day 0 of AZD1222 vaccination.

CDR3 sequence: CASSPVAGGYEQYF. CDR3 in DNA: TGTGCCAGCAGCCCCGTAGCAGGGGGCTACGAGCAGTACTTC. The chain recombines TRBV7-2 with TRBJ2-7; 7 positions match TRBD1. Looked up from germline, CDR1 is SGHTA and CDR2 is FQGNSA. V shed 5 bases, J shed 3 bases, and the junction held 7 bases outside the gene matches. The CDR3 covers 14 residues.